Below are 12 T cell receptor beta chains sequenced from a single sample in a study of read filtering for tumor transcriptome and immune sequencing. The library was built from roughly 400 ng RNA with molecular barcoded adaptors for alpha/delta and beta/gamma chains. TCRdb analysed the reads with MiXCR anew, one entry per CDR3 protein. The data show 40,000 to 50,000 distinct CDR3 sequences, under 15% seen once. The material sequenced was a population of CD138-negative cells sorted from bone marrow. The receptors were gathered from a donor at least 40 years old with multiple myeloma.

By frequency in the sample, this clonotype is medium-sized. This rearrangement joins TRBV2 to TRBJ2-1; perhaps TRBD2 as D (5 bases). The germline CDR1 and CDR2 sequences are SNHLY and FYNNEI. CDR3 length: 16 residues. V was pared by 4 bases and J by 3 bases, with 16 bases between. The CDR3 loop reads CASSAAARAVYNEQFF. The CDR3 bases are TGTGCCAGCAGTGCCGCCGCTAGAGCGGTCTACAATGAGCAGTTCTTC.

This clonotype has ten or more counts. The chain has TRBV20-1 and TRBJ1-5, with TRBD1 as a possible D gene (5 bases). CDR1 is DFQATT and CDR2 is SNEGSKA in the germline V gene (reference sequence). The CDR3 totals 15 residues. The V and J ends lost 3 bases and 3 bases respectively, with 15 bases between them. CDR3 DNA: TGCAGTGCTAGTGTGGGACGTGGGATCAATCAGCCCCAGCATTTT. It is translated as CSASVGRGINQPQHF.

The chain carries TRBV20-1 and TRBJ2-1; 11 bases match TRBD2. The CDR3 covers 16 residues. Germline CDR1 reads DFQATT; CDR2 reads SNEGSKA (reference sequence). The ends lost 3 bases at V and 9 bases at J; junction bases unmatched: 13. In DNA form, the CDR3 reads TGCAGTGCTAGGGTCAGAGGTACTAGCGGGAGATTTGAGCAGTTCTTC. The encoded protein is CSARVRGTSGRFEQFF.

CDR3 region: CSVEGIGGRTDSNQPQHF. The CDR3 nucleotides read TGCAGCGTTGAAGGAATCGGGGGACGGACTGATAGCAATCAGCCCCAGCATTTT. The chain is built from TRBV29-1 and TRBJ1-5; a possible D gene is TRBD1 (5 bases). Germline lookup yields CDR1 SQVTM and CDR2 ANQGSEA. V was pared by 1 base and J by 0 bases, with 19 bases between. This CDR3 has 18 residues.

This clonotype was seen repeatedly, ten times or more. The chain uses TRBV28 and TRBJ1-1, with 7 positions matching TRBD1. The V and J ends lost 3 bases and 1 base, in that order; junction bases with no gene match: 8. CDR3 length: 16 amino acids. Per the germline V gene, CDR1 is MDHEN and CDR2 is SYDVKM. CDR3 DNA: TGTGCCAGCAGTTTCCCTAGCAGGGGGGGGAACACTGAAGCTTTCTTT. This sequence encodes CASSFPSRGGNTEAFF.

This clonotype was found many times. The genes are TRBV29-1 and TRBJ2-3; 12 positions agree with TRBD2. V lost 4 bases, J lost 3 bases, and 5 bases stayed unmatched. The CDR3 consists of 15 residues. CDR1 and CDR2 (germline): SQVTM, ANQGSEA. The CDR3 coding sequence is TGCAGCGTTGCTTTTACTAGCGGGAGGACAGATACGCAGTATTTT. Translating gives CSVAFTSGRTDTQYF.

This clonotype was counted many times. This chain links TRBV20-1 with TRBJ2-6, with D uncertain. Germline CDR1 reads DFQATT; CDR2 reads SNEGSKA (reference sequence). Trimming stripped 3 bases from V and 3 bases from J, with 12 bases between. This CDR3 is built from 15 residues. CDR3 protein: CSASPDRLGANVLTF. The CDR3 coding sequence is TGCAGTGCTAGCCCCGACCGTCTTGGGGCCAACGTCCTGACTTTC.

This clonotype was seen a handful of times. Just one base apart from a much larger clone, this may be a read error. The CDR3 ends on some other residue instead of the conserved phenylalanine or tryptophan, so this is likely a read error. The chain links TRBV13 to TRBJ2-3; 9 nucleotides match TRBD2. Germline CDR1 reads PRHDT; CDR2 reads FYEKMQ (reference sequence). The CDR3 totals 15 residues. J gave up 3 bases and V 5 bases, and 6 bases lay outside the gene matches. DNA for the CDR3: TGTGCCAGCAGCCGTAGCGGGAGTGCTACAGATACGCAGTATCTT. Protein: CASSRSGSATDTQYL.

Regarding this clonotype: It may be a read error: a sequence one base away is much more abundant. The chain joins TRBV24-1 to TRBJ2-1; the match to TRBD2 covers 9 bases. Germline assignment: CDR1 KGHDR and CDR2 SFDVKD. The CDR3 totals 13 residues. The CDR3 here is CATSASGMNELFF. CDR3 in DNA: TGTGCCACCAGTGCTAGCGGGATGAATGAGCTGTTCTTC.

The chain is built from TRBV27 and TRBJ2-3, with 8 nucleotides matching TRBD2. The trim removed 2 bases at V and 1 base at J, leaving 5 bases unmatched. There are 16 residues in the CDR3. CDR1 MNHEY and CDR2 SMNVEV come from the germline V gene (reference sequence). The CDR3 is CASSLEREWGTDTQYF. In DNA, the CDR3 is TGTGCCAGCAGTTTAGAGCGGGAGTGGGGCACAGATACGCAGTATTTT.

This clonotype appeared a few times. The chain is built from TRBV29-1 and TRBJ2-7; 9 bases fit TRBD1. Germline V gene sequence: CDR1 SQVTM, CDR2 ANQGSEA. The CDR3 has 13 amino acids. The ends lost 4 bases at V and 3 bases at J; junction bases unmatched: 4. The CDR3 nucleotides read TGCAGCGTTGTTTCGACAGGGGGCTACGAGCAGTACTTC. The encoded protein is CSVVSTGGYEQYF.

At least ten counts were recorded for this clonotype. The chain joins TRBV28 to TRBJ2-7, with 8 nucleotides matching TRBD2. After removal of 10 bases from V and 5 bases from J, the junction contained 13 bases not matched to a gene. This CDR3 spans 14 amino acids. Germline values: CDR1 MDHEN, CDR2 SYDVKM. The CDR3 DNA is TGTGCCACTACTCCGGGACTAGAGTTCCACGAGCAGTACTTC. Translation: CATTPGLEFHEQYF.